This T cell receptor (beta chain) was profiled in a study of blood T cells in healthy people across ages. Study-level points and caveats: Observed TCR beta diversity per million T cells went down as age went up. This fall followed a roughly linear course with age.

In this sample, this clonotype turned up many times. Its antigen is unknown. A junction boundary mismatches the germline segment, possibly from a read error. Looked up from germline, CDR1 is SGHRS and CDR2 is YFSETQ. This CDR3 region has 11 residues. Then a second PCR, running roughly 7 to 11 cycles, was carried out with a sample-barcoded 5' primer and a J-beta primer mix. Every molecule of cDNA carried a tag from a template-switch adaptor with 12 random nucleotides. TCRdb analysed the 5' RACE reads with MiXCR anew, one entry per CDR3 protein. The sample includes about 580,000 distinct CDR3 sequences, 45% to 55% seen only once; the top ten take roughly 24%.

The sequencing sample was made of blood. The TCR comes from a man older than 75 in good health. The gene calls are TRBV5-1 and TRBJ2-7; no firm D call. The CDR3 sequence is CASSFGYEQYF. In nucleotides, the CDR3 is TGTGCCAGCAGTTTTGGGTACGAGCAGTACTTC.